The 28 T cell receptor beta chains given below trace back to one sample, sequenced in a study of cytomegalovirus exposure and HLA in healthy donors (dated by TCRdb to the late 2010s). Library construction relied on the immunoSEQ multiplex PCR assay. For the multiplex PCR, a mixture combining 60 forward primers for TCR Vbeta segments and 13 reverse primers for TCR Jbeta segments was used. TCRdb limited this immuneACCESS table to in-frame rearrangements with V and J called. A share of clones is missing; checked studies link under half to unresolved V genes, and the rest is unexplained. Present in this sample are around 170,000 clones, over 60% of which were seen just once. Around 5.7% of the sample is held by the ten biggest clonotypes. The sample was PBMCs. These receptors all come from a man aged 35-49 years in good health and CMV-seronegative.

This chain joins TRBV30 and TRBJ2-7, with D unresolved. The CDR3 is made up of 12 amino acids. CDR1 and CDR2 (germline): GTSNPN, SVGIG (reference sequence). V lost 2 bases and J 3 bases, leaving 8 bases between the germline ends. The CDR3 DNA sequence: TGTGCCTGGAGTAAGGCGGTCTACGAGCAGTACTTC. Translation: CAWSKAVYEQYF. Using reference TRBV30 and TRBJ2-7 for the parts outside the CDR3, the full variable domain is SQTIHQWPATLVQPVGSPLSLECTVEGTSNPNLYWYRQAAGRGLQLLFYSVGIGQISSEVPQNLSASRPQDRQFILSSKKLLLSDSGFYLCAWSKAVYEQYFGPGTRLTVT.

The chain has TRBV10-2 and TRBJ1-1, with 7 bases identical to TRBD1. Trimming cost V 4 bases and J 5 bases; bases outside gene matches: 1. The CDR3 runs to 12 residues. Germline CDR1 and CDR2: WSHSY and SAAADI. DNA for the CDR3: TGCGCCAGCAGTGCAGGGGGTACTGAAGCTTTCTTT. Translating gives CASSAGGTEAFF.

The rearrangement joins TRBV7-2 to TRBJ2-3, with D maybe TRBD2 (6 bases). Germline values: CDR1 SGHTA, CDR2 FQGNSA. There are 15 residues in the CDR3. Trimming left V 2 bases short and J 6 bases short, with 15 bases between. CDR3: CASSLRELLMDTQYF. DNA of the CDR3: TGTGCCAGCAGCTTACGGGAGTTATTGATGGATACGCAGTATTTT.

The V and J genes are TRBV5-4 and TRBJ2-5; 7 bases map to TRBD1. V trimming: 3 bases; J trimming: 10 bases; junction bases outside the gene matches: 3. The CDR3 sequence is 11 residues long. Germline CDR1 is SGHNT and CDR2 is YYREEE (reference sequence). CDR3 DNA sequence: TGTGCCAGCAGCTCAGGGGGAGACCAGTACTTC. Translation gives CASSSGGDQYF.

The rearrangement uses TRBV21-1 and TRBJ2-1; the DNA was not compared with TRBD2, the D call given in the table. TRBV21-1 is recorded as a pseudogene. This CDR3 has 16 residues. CDR3 nucleotide sequence: TGTGCCAGCAGCAAAGACGCGGAACCGGGGTACAATGAGCAGTTCTTC. It encodes CASSKDAEPGYNEQFF.

The sample holds one count of this clone. The rearrangement uses TRBV5-4 and TRBJ2-3; 7 bases are shared with TRBD2. The CDR3 totals 15 residues. The V gene's germline CDR1 is SGHNT and CDR2 YYREEE (reference sequence). After removal of 0 bases from V and 4 bases from J, the junction contained 5 bases not matched to a gene. CDR3 sequence reads: CASSLALTSPDTQYF. CDR3 coding DNA: TGTGCCAGCAGCTTGGCTCTGACTAGCCCAGATACGCAGTATTTT.

The rearrangement links TRBV5-1 to TRBJ2-3; 8 nucleotides agree with TRBD1. There are 17 residues in the CDR3. From germline, CDR1 is SGHRS and CDR2 YFSETQ. The V segment lost 4 bases and the J segment 4 bases; nucleotides outside the gene matches: 14. CDR3 sequence reads: CASSPTGDRRAADTQYF. The CDR3 DNA reads TGCGCCAGCAGCCCCACCGGGGACAGGCGGGCAGCAGATACGCAGTATTTT. The variable domain in full, with the rest retrieved from reference TRBV5-1 and TRBJ2-3, is KAGVTQTPRYLIKTRGQQVTLSCSPISGHRSVSWYQQTPGQGLQFLFEYFSETQRNKGNFPGRFSGRQFSNSRSEMNVSTLELGDSALYLCASSPTGDRRAADTQYFGPGTRLTVL.

The chain couples TRBV4-3 to TRBJ1-2; D remains unclear. Germline loops: CDR1 LGHNA, CDR2 YSLEER. There are 13 residues in the CDR3. The V and J ends lost 1 base and 6 bases respectively, with 9 bases between them. The CDR3, as DNA: TGCGCCAGCAGCCAAGTCCCTTCGGATGGCTACACCTTC. Its translation: CASSQVPSDGYTF.

This sequence joins TRBV29-1 and TRBJ2-7; TRBD1 is a possible D gene (6 bases). V was shortened by 6 bases and J by 3 bases, with 12 bases between the two germline ends. This CDR3 has 12 residues. Per germline, CDR1 SQVTM and CDR2 ANQGSEA. For the CDR3, the DNA is TGCAGCGTCTCACAGGGAAACTACGAGCAGTACTTC. Translated: CSVSQGNYEQYF.

DNA of the CDR3: TGTGCCAGCAGCTCCCTACAGACCTCCTACGAGCAGTACTTC. It is translated as CASSSLQTSYEQYF. The gene calls are TRBV11-3 and TRBJ2-7, with D unresolved. CDR3 length: 14 residues. V lost 4 bases, J lost 0 bases, and 10 bases lay in between. The germline gives CDR1 SGHNT, CDR2 YENEEA.

With respect to this clone: One junction end does not reproduce the germline sequence, and a read error may be involved. This rearrangement joins TRBV7-9 to TRBJ1-5, with a weak D call TRBD1 (5 bases). The CDR3 is 12 residues long. Germline lookup yields CDR1 SEHNR and CDR2 FQNEAQ (reference sequence). The CDR3 sequence: CSSSLDNRSQHF. The CDR3 region has the DNA TGTTCCAGCAGCTTGGACAATAGATCCCAGCATTTT.

There are a few counts of this clone. The chain couples TRBV4-1 to TRBJ1-2; no clear D. The CDR3 sequence is 16 residues long. Germline CDR1 and CDR2: MGHRA and YSYEKL. Trimming stripped 2 bases from V and 4 bases from J, with 17 bases between. The CDR3 is CASSQLSVARGYGYTF. CDR3 nucleotide sequence: TGCGCCAGCAGCCAACTTTCAGTAGCCCGGGGCTATGGCTACACCTTC.

The chain has TRBV4-3 and TRBJ2-7; weak D call: TRBD1 (5 bases). The V end lost 0 bases, the J end lost 3 bases, and 9 bases lay between the germline ends. The germline V gene encodes CDR1 LGHNA and CDR2 YSLEER. The length of the CDR3 is 14 residues. The CDR3 sequence: CASSQDAGRYEQYF. The DNA for the CDR3 is TGCGCCAGCAGCCAAGATGCAGGGCGCTACGAGCAGTACTTC.

The chain uses TRBV7-9 and TRBJ2-3; 7 nucleotides line up with TRBD2. CDR1 and CDR2 from the germline V gene are SEHNR and FQNEAQ (reference sequence). The CDR3 loop spans 15 amino acids. The V gene end was trimmed by 5 bases and the J gene end by 2 bases; junction bases not matched to a gene: 7. CDR3 region: CASSLGSGLTDTQYF. CDR3 coding DNA: TGTGCCAGCAGCCTAGGTAGCGGGCTCACAGATACGCAGTATTTT.

V is TRBV15 and J is TRBJ1-2, with 8 nucleotides matching TRBD1. The V gene's germline CDR1 is LNHNV and CDR2 YYDKDF (reference sequence). This CDR3 spans 16 amino acids. V gave up 0 bases and J gave up 6 bases; unmatched junction bases: 9. CDR3 nucleotide sequence: TGTGCCACCAGCAGAGAAGGAACAGGGGGATTCGATGGCTACACCTTC. This codes for CATSREGTGGFDGYTF.

The chain combines TRBV9 with TRBJ2-2; 8 bases agree with TRBD1. The CDR3 contains 18 residues. V was clipped by 1 base and J by 2 bases; unmatched bases: 10. The germline V gene encodes CDR1 SGDLS and CDR2 YYNGEE. The DNA for the CDR3 is TGTGCCAGCAGCGTATTGGGTGGACAGGGAATTAACACCGGGGAGCTGTTTTTT. Translation gives CASSVLGGQGINTGELFF.

V usage is TRBV29-1 and J usage is TRBJ2-3, with D perhaps matching TRBD1 (7 bases). Germline lookup yields CDR1 SQVTM and CDR2 ANQGSEA. The CDR3 has 15 residues. Trimming pared 6 bases from V and 4 bases from J, leaving 20 bases between. The CDR3 coding sequence is TGCAGCGTGGGGGGAATGACAGGGTCCGCAGATACGCAGTATTTT. Translating it yields CSVGGMTGSADTQYF.

The V and J genes are TRBV5-1 and TRBJ2-5; D gene uncertain. There are 13 residues in the CDR3. V lost 0 bases and J lost 2, with 5 bases in between. Per the germline V gene, CDR1 is SGHRS and CDR2 is YFSETQ. CDR3 protein: CASSLVQQETQYF. CDR3 nucleotide sequence: TGCGCCAGCAGCTTGGTTCAGCAAGAGACCCAGTACTTC.

This clone has a single count. V usage is TRBV25-1 and J usage is TRBJ2-3, with D possibly matching TRBD2 (6 bases). The CDR3 is made up of 15 amino acids. With 1 base removed from V and 0 bases from J, the gap between germline ends came to 8 bases. Per germline, CDR1 MGHDK and CDR2 SYGVNS. CDR3 residues: CASSEWGTSTDTQYF. The CDR3 coding sequence is TGTGCCAGCAGTGAATGGGGGACTAGCACAGATACGCAGTATTTT.

The CDR3 region is CSVESRGHTEAFF. Written as DNA, the CDR3 is TGCAGCGTTGAGTCCCGAGGTCACACTGAAGCTTTCTTT. The chain uses TRBV29-1 and TRBJ1-1; D gene ambiguous. The CDR3 contains 13 residues. CDR1 is SQVTM and CDR2 is ANQGSEA in the germline V gene. The V and J ends lost 3 bases and 3 bases respectively, with 11 bases between them.

The chain recombines TRBV4-2 with TRBJ2-7; tentatively, D is TRBD2 (5 bases). The V gene lost 2 bases and the J gene lost 2 bases, with 13 bases spanning the gap. This CDR3 has 15 residues. Germline CDR1 and CDR2: LGHNA and YNFKEQ. Here the CDR3 reads CASSQSTAGPYEQYF. CDR3 in DNA: TGTGCCAGCAGCCAAAGTACGGCGGGCCCCTACGAGCAGTACTTC.

The chain joins TRBV19 to TRBJ1-5, with 9 bases fitting TRBD1. The germline V gene has CDR1 LNHDA and CDR2 SQIVND (reference sequence). The V and J ends lost 7 bases and 7 bases, in that order; junction bases with no gene match: 11. The CDR3 runs 15 residues. CDR3 amino acids: CASTLMGQGYQPQHF. For the CDR3, the DNA is TGTGCCAGTACCCTAATGGGACAGGGTTACCAGCCCCAGCATTTT.

This chain links TRBV21-1 with TRBJ1-1; the table names TRBD1, a call not compared with the DNA. TRBV21-1 is termed a pseudogene. The CDR3 is 14 amino acids. CDR3 in amino acids: CASSTETGYTEAFF. The CDR3 nucleotides are TGTGCCAGCAGCACTGAGACAGGGTACACTGAAGCTTTCTTT.

The chain is built from TRBV6-1 and TRBJ2-6; D not certain. Germline V gene data show CDR1 as MNHNS and CDR2 as SASEGT. V lost 1 base to trimming and J lost 0 bases, with 4 bases between them. The CDR3 is 15 residues long. CDR3 region: CASSEVSSGANVLTF. CDR3 nucleotide sequence: TGTGCCAGCAGTGAAGTCAGCTCTGGGGCCAACGTCCTGACTTTC.

The chain recombines TRBV11-3 with TRBJ1-2, with D unresolved. Between the trimmed V and J ends, which lost 1 base and 6 bases, there was a span of 9 bases. The CDR3 length is 13 residues. Germline loops: CDR1 SGHNT, CDR2 YENEEA. CDR3 region: CASSLGERNGYTF. In DNA, the CDR3 is TGTGCCAGCAGCTTAGGTGAGAGAAATGGCTACACCTTC.

V and J are TRBV5-1 and TRBJ2-5; the match to TRBD2 covers 7 bases. V was clipped by 4 bases and J by 1 base; unmatched bases: 7. This CDR3 has 15 amino acids. The germline V gene has CDR1 SGHRS and CDR2 YFSETQ. Here the CDR3 DNA reads TGCGCCAGCAGCCTCGGATCGGGGGGCCAAGAGACCCAGTACTTC. The encoded protein is CASSLGSGGQETQYF.

This rearrangement joins TRBV9 to TRBJ1-3, with D unclear. V lost 0 bases, J lost 0 bases, and 10 bases lay in between. CDR3 length equals 16 residues. Germline CDR1 and CDR2: SGDLS and YYNGEE. The CDR3 coding sequence is TGTGCCAGCAGCGTAGGGGGAGGGCACTCTGGAAACACCATATATTTT. Residues: CASSVGGGHSGNTIYF. The full variable domain, its missing parts supplied by reference TRBV9 and TRBJ1-3, is DSGVTQTPKHLITATGQRVTLRCSPRSGDLSVYWYQQSLDQGLQFLIQYYNGEERAKGNILERFSAQQFPDLHSELNLSSLELGDSALYFCASSVGGGHSGNTIYFGEGSWLTVV.

This clone was seen a handful of times. In nucleotides, the CDR3 is TGTGCCAGTAGTATAAAGGGGCTCGGGGGTGAAGCTTTCTTT. This codes for CASSIKGLGGEAFF. The chain joins TRBV19 to TRBJ1-1, with D perhaps matching TRBD1 (5 bases). This CDR3 has 14 amino acids. V lost 2 bases, J lost 7 bases, and 14 bases lay in between. Germline V lookup: CDR1 LNHDA, CDR2 SQIVND (reference sequence).